In this sample, the clone carrying this T cell receptor (beta chain) turned up once. Germline-derived CDR1 and CDR2 are ENHRY and SYGVKD. Trimming took 4 bases from V and 0 from J, leaving 13 bases between them. This CDR3 spans 16 amino acids. The record originates from a study of blood T cell repertoires in COVID-19. Study information: T cells, B-cell-depleted T cells, or PBMCs supplied cDNA or gDNA.

Participants were aged roughly 18 to 100 years from more than 20 US areas. Cohort placement rested on clinical history that participants reported themselves. Method: immunoSEQ multiplex PCR; TCRdb's copy keeps in-frame clones and lacks some. The sample has about 480,000 clones; around nine tenths are singletons. The rearrangement uses TRBV10-3 and TRBJ1-5; perhaps TRBD1 as D (5 bases). The receptor was isolated from a woman in her late teens or twenties with acute COVID-19. Input material: PBMCs or T cells enriched from blood (not recorded which). The CDR3 DNA reads as TGTGCCATCAGTGCGGGTGCAGGGTCTAGCAATCAGCCCCAGCATTTT. This translates into CAISAGAGSSNQPQHF.